This is a list of T cell receptor beta chains from one sample in a study of early T cells in non-severe SARS-CoV-2 infection. TCRdb independently ran MiXCR on the 5' RACE reads; one entry per CDR3 protein. Among over 50,000 distinct CDR3 sequences listed, 10% to 13% were seen once. Sequencing was performed on whole blood. The receptors come from an adult who was a healthcare worker with PCR-confirmed SARS-CoV-2 infection or an uninfected control (not recorded which). Both conserved end residues are part of each CDR3. D genes are given only for firm matches. Size values are once, few and many counts, or a class for expanded clones, and some rows have none.

abundance	d_gene	v_gene	j_gene	CDR3aa	CDR3nt
few	TRBD1	TRBV12-3/TRBV12-4	TRBJ1-1	CASRLDRLGANTEAFF	TGTGCCAGCAGACTGGACAGGCTAGGGGCTAACACTGAAGCTTTCTTT
many	TRBD1	TRBV4-3	TRBJ1-2	CASSQDVGTGANNYGYTF	TGCGCCAGCAGCCAAGATGTGGGGACAGGGGCCAATAACTATGGCTACACCTTC
many	-	TRBV7-8	TRBJ2-7	CASSLGTIYEQYF	TGTGCCAGCAGCTTAGGAACAATCTACGAGCAGTACTTC
-	-	TRBV9	TRBJ2-3	CASSVSFGDTQYF	TGTGCCAGCAGCGTATCCTTCGGGGATACGCAGTATTTT
-	-	TRBV4-3	TRBJ1-1	CASSQAPWISTEAFF	TGCGCCAGCAGCCAAGCCCCATGGATCTCGACTGAAGCTTTCTTT
many	-	TRBV20-1	TRBJ2-5	CSAIKGGRRETQYF	TGCAGTGCTATAAAAGGGGGGCGGCGAGAGACCCAGTACTTC
-	TRBD2	TRBV10-1	TRBJ2-3	CASSETLYPAGDKTDTQYF	TGCGCCAGCAGTGAAACCCTATACCCAGCGGGGGATAAGACAGATACGCAGTATTTT
-	-	TRBV20-1	TRBJ2-7	CSVGGVSYEQYF	TGCAGTGTGGGCGGGGTCTCCTACGAGCAGTACTTC
many	-	TRBV7-2	TRBJ1-1	CASSLEQGGRGTEAFF	TGTGCCAGCAGCTTAGAACAGGGCGGAAGGGGCACTGAAGCTTTCTTT
-	-	TRBV30	TRBJ1-2	CAWAPDPEGYGYTF	TGTGCCTGGGCCCCAGACCCCGAGGGCTATGGCTACACCTTC
many	-	TRBV5-1	TRBJ1-1	CASSLVPGGGTEAFF	TGCGCCAGCAGCTTGGTTCCGGGCGGTGGCACTGAAGCTTTCTTT
-	-	TRBV7-6	TRBJ2-7	CASSPGRGAVYEQYF	TGTGCCAGCAGCCCCGGGCGGGGAGCGGTCTACGAGCAGTACTTC
-	TRBD2	TRBV7-8	TRBJ2-5	CASSGPGGTYQETQYF	TGTGCCAGCAGCGGTCCGGGAGGGACGTACCAAGAGACCCAGTACTTC
-	-	TRBV2	TRBJ1-6	CASTGNIPSPLHF	TGTGCCAGCACGGGGAACATCCCTTCGCCCCTCCACTTT
many	-	TRBV5-1	TRBJ1-3	CASSLEEASGNTIYF	TGCGCCAGCAGCTTGGAAGAGGCCTCTGGAAACACCATATATTTT
few	-	TRBV7-8	TRBJ2-3	CASSLVPSIRGDTQYF	TGTGCCAGCAGCTTAGTTCCTAGCATCCGAGGGGATACGCAGTATTTT
few	-	TRBV20-1	TRBJ1-2	CSALIPGGYTF	TGCAGTGCTCTCATCCCTGGAGGCTACACCTTC
many	-	TRBV20-1	TRBJ2-2	CSATQGANTGELFF	TGCAGTGCCACACAGGGCGCGAACACCGGGGAGCTGTTTTTT
many	-	TRBV30	TRBJ1-5	CAWSVGSPGPQHF	TGTGCCTGGAGTGTAGGCAGTCCAGGGCCCCAGCATTTT
few	TRBD1	TRBV5-4	TRBJ1-1	CASSLGQGATEAFF	TGTGCCAGCAGCTTAGGACAGGGGGCGACTGAAGCTTTCTTT
few	-	TRBV27	TRBJ2-1	CASSLSGSSYNEQFF	TGTGCCAGCAGTTTAAGTGGAAGCTCCTACAATGAGCAGTTCTTC
many	-	TRBV19	TRBJ1-3	CASSIAGNSGNTIYF	TGTGCCAGTAGTATCGCGGGAAATTCGGGAAACACCATATATTTT
-	TRBD1	TRBV29-1	TRBJ1-1	CSVKTGGPTEAFF	TGCAGCGTCAAGACAGGGGGCCCCACTGAAGCTTTCTTT